A selection of T cell receptor beta chains follows, all from one sample in a study of T cell responses to AZD1222 COVID-19 vaccine. Sequencing used immunoSEQ multiplex PCR; TCRdb keeps in-frame clones, though not all of them. The table shows some 100,000 clones, with about 83% occurring only once. The input for sequencing was peripheral blood, taken on day 0 of AZD1222 vaccination. The receptors come from an adult in good health. Both conserved end residues are part of each CDR3. D genes are given only for firm matches. Where a row states a size, it is once, few, many or the class of an expanded clone; other rows omit it.

>TRBD1|-|TRBJ2-7|15|TRBV6-6
TGTGCCAGCAGTAAAGACAGGGGGAGCTCCTACGAGCAGTACTTC
CASSKDRGSSYEQYF
>TRBD1|-|TRBJ1-4|15|TRBV9
TGTGCCAGCAGCGCGAGACAGGGGACTAATGAAAAACTGTTTTTT
CASSARQGTNEKLFF
>-|-|TRBJ1-2|12|TRBV7-9
TGCTTTGTGGAGGACGACTCCTATGGCTACACCTTC
CFVEDDSYGYTF
>-|-|TRBJ2-2|15|TRBV6-2/TRBV6-3
TGTGCCAGCAGTTACTCGTGGTCCGACACCGGGGAGCTGTTTTTT
CASSYSWSDTGELFF
>-|-|TRBJ2-7|13|TRBV28
TGTGCCAGCAGTTTAGAAAGGAGGGGCGAGCAGTACTTC
CASSLERRGEQYF
>-|once|TRBJ2-3|14|TRBV18
TGTGCCAGCTCACCGTCCAGGAGCACAGATACGCAGTATTTT
CASSPSRSTDTQYF
>-|-|TRBJ1-2|14|TRBV7-8
TGTGCCAGCAGCTTTGCAGGGAGGGTTGGTGGCTACACCTTC
CASSFAGRVGGYTF
>TRBD2|-|TRBJ2-2|14|TRBV3-1/TRBV3-2
TGTGCCAGCAGCGCGAGCGGGGCGGGCGGGGAGCTGTTTTTT
CASSASGAGGELFF
>TRBD1|-|TRBJ1-3|16|TRBV4-2
TGTGCCAGCAGCCAGGGCGGGACAGGGGCTGGAAACACCATATATTTT
CASSQGGTGAGNTIYF
>TRBD1|-|TRBJ2-7|15|TRBV7-8
TGTGCCAGCAGCTTAGGGACAGGGACCCAGTACGAGCAGTACTTC
CASSLGTGTQYEQYF
>-|few|TRBJ2-3|16|TRBV5-4
TGTGCCAGCAGTCCGGCGAGGGTTGCTGGAGCAGATACGCAGTATTTT
CASSPARVAGADTQYF
>TRBD1|-|TRBJ2-7|15|TRBV18
TGTGCCAGCTCACTAAACCGACAGGGCCCCTACGAGCAGTACTTC
CASSLNRQGPYEQYF
>TRBD1|-|TRBJ1-2|13|TRBV30
TGTGCCTGGAGCCTGAGACAGGGCTATGGCTACACCTTC
CAWSLRQGYGYTF
>-|-|TRBJ1-2|16|TRBV5-4
TGTGCCAGCAGCTTGGGGGCGGACTCGATAGGGTATGGCTACACCTTC
CASSLGADSIGYGYTF
>-|-|TRBJ1-1|14|TRBV29-1
TGCAGCGTTGGACCCCGGTTAACAGACACTGAAGCTTTCTTT
CSVGPRLTDTEAFF
>-|-|TRBJ1-2|11|TRBV12-3/TRBV12-4
TGTGCCAGCAGTGCCCACTATGGCTACACCTTC
CASSAHYGYTF
>-|-|TRBJ2-3|12|TRBV7-2
TGTGCCAGCAGCCCCGATCGTAGGAGGCAGTATTTT
CASSPDRRRQYF
>-|-|TRBJ2-7|14|TRBV10-3
TGTGCCATCAGGGGGGCAGGGGATCCCTACGAGCAGTACTTC
CAIRGAGDPYEQYF
>-|-|TRBJ1-6|15|TRBV7-9
TGTGCCAGCAGCTTAGGGGGAGGGGATGGCTCACCCCTCCACTTT
CASSLGGGDGSPLHF
>-|-|TRBJ1-6|14|TRBV19
TGTGCCAGTAGTCTGAGGGGGAGGAATTCACCCCTCCACTTT
CASSLRGRNSPLHF
>-|-|TRBJ2-3|14|TRBV7-9
TGTGCCAGCAGCTTTCTAGGAGCAACAGATACGCAGTATTTT
CASSFLGATDTQYF
>TRBD1|-|TRBJ1-2|13|TRBV6-5
TGTGCCAGCGGAGGACAGGGCGACTATGGCTACACCTTC
CASGGQGDYGYTF
>-|-|TRBJ1-3|15|TRBV6-4
TGTGCCAGCAGTCTTCGGGCAGTATCTGGAAACACCATATATTTT
CASSLRAVSGNTIYF
>-|-|TRBJ2-3|12|TRBV6-5
TGTGCCAGCAGTTATCAAGGGGATACGCAGTATTTT
CASSYQGDTQYF
>-|-|TRBJ2-2|17|TRBV9
TGTGCCAGCAGCGTCACCATGGGGGGCGTCGCTACCGGGGAGCTGTTTTTT
CASSVTMGGVATGELFF
>-|-|TRBJ1-1|13|TRBV6-1
TGTGCCAGCAGTGAAGGGAGGGATCGGGCAGCTTTCTTT
CASSEGRDRAAFF
>-|-|TRBJ1-3|15|TRBV6-5
TGTGCCAGCAGGCCCACCACTTTAACTGGAAACACCATATATTTT
CASRPTTLTGNTIYF
>TRBD1|-|TRBJ2-1|14|TRBV5-4
TGTGCCAGCAGCTCTCGGACAGGCTTCAATGAGCAGTTCTTC
CASSSRTGFNEQFF
>TRBD1|-|TRBJ1-1|15|TRBV10-2
TGCGCCAGCAGTAACTTGGACAGGGGGCCCACTGAAGCTTTCTTT
CASSNLDRGPTEAFF
>TRBD2|-|TRBJ2-1|16|TRBV11-1
TGTGCCAGCCGAACATCTAGCGGGGGGTCCTACAATGAGCAGTTCTTC
CASRTSSGGSYNEQFF
>-|-|TRBJ1-6|13|TRBV6-5
TGTGCCACCGAGCCGGGGATCAATTCACCCCTCCACTTT
CATEPGINSPLHF
>TRBD1|-|TRBJ1-2|14|TRBV18
TGTGCCAGCTCACCAAGTGTAGGGGGCATCGGCTACACCTTC
CASSPSVGGIGYTF
>-|once|TRBJ1-5|13|TRBV11-2
TGTGCCAGCAGCTTAGATCGGGGTCAGCCCCAGCATTTT
CASSLDRGQPQHF
>TRBD1|-|TRBJ2-1|16|TRBV5-5
TGTGCCAGCAGCTGGGGAGTCTGGACAGGGGTCAATGAGCAGTTCTTC
CASSWGVWTGVNEQFF
>-|-|TRBJ1-4|15|TRBV5-1
TGCGCCAGCAGCTTGGCGGGCCTCCCAGCCGAAAAACTGTTTTTT
CASSLAGLPAEKLFF
>-|-|TRBJ2-1|17|TRBV7-3
TGTGCCAGCAGCTTAGAACCGCCCACCTCTTCCTACAATGAGCAGTTCTTC
CASSLEPPTSSYNEQFF
>-|-|TRBJ1-6|12|TRBV6-2/TRBV6-3
TGTGCCAGCAGTTACCCCGATTCACCCCTCCACTTT
CASSYPDSPLHF
>TRBD1|-|TRBJ1-5|15|TRBV6-2/TRBV6-3
TGTGCCAGCAGCTCCCAGGGGGCTGGTAATCAGCCCCAGCATTTT
CASSSQGAGNQPQHF
>-|few|TRBJ1-2|12|TRBV29-1
TGCAGCGTTCTTTCTCAGGGCGATGGCTACACCTTC
CSVLSQGDGYTF
>-|few|TRBJ2-2|13|TRBV19
TGTGCCAGTAGTTCTACAGGGATCGGGGAGCTGTTTTTT
CASSSTGIGELFF